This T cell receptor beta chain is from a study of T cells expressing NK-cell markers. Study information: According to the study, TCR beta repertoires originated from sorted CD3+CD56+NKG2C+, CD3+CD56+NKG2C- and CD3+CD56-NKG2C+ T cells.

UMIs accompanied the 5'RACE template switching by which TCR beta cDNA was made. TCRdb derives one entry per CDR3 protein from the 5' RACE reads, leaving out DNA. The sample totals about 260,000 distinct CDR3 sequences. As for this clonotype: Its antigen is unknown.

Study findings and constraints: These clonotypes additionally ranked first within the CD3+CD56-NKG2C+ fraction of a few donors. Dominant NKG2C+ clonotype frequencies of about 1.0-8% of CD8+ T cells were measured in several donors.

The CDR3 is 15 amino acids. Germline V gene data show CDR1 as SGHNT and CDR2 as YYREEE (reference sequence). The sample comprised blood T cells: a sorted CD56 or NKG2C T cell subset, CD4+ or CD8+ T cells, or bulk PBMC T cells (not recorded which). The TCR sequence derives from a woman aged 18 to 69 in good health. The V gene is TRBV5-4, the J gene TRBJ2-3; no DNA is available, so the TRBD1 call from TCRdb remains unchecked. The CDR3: CASSFGGGGTDTQYF.